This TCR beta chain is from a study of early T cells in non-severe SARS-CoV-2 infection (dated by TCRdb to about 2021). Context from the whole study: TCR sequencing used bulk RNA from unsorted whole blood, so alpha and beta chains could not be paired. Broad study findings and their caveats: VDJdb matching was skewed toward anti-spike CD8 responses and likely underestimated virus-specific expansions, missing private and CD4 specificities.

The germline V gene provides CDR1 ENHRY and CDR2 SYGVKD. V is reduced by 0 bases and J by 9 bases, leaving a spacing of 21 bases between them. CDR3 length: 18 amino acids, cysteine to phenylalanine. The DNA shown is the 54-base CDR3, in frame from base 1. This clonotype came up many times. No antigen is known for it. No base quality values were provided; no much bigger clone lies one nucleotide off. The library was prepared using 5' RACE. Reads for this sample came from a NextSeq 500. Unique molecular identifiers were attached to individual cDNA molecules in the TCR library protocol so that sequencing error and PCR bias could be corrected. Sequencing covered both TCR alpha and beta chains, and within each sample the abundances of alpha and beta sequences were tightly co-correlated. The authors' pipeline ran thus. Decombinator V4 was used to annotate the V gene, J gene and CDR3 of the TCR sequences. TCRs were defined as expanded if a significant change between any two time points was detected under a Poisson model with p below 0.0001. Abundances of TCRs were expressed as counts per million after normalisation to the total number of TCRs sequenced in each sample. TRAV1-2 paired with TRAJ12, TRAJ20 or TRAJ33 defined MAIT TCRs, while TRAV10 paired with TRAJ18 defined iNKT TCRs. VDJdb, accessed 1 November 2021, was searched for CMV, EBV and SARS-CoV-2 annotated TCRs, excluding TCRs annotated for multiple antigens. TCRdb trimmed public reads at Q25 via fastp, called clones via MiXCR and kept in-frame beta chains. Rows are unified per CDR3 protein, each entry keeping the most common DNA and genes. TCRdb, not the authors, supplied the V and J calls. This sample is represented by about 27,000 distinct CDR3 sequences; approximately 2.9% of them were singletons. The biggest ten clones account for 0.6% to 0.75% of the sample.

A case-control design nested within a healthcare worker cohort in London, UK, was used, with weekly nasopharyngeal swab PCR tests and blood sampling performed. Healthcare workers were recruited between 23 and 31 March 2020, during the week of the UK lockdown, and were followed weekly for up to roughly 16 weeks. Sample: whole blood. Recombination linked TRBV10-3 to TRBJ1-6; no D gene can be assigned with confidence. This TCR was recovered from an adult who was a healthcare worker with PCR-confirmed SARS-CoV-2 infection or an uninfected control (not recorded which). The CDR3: CAISESNPGPQGGSPLHF. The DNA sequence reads TGTGCCATCAGTGAGTCCAATCCTGGACCTCAAGGAGGTTCACCCCTCCACTTT.